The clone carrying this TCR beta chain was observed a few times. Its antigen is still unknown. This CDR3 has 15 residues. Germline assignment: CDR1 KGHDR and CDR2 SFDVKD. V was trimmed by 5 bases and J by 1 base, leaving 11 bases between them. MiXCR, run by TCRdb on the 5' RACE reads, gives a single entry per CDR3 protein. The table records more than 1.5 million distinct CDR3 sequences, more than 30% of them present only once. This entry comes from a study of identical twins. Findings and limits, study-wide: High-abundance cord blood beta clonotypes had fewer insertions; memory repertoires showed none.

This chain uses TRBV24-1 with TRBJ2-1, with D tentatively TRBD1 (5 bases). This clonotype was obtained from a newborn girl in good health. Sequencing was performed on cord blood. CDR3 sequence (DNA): TGTGCCACCAGTGGGGGCTATGGATCCTACAATGAGCAGTTCTTC. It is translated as CATSGGYGSYNEQFF.